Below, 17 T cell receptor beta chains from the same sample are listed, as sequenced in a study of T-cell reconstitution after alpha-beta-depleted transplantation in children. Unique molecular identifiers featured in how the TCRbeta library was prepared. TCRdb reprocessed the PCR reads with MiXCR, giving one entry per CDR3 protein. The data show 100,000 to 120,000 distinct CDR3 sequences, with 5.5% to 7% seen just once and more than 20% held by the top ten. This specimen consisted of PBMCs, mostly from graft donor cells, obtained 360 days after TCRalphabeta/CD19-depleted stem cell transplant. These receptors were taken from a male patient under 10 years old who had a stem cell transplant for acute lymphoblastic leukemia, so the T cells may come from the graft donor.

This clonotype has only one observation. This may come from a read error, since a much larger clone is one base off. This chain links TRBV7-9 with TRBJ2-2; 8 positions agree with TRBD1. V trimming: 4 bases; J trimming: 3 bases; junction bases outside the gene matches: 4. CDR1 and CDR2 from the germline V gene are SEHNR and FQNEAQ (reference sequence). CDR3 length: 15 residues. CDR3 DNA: TGTGCCAGCAGCTCGGACAGGGAGGACACCGGGGAGCTGTTTTTT. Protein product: CASSSDREDTGELFF.

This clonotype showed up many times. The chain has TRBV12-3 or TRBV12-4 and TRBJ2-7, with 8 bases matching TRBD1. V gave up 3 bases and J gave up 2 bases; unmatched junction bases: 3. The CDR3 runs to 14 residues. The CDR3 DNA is TGTGCCAGCAGTTTTAGACAGGGGCCCTACGAGCAGTACTTC. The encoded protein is CASSFRQGPYEQYF.

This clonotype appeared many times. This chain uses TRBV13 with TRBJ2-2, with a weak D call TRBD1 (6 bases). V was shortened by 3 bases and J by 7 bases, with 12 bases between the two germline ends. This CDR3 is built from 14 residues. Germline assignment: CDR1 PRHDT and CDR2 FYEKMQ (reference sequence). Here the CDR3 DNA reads TGTGCCAGCAGCTTCCAGGGGTATAACGGGGAGCTGTTTTTT. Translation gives CASSFQGYNGELFF.

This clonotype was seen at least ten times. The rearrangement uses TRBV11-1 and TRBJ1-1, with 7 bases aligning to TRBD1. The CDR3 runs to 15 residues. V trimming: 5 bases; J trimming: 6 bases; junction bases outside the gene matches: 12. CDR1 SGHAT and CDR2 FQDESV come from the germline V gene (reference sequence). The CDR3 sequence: CASSLGGKKEAEAFF. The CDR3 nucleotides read TGTGCCAGCAGCCTAGGGGGCAAGAAGGAAGCTGAAGCTTTCTTT.

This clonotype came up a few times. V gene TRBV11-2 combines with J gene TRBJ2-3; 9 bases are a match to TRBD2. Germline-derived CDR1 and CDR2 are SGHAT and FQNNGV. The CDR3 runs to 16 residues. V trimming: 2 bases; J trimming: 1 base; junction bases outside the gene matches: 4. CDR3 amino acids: CASSLIRTSGTDTQYF. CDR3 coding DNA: TGTGCCAGCAGCTTAATCCGGACTAGCGGCACAGATACGCAGTATTTT. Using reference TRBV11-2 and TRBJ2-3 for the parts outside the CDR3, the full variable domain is EAGVAQSPRYKIIEKRQSVAFWCNPISGHATLYWYQQILGQGPKLLIQFQNNGVVDDSQLPKDRFSAERLKGVDSTLKIQPAKLEDSAVYLCASSLIRTSGTDTQYFGPGTRLTVL.

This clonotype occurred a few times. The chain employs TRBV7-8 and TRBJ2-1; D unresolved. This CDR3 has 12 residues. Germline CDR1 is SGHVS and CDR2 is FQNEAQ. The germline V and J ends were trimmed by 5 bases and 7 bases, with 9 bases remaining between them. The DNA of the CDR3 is TGTGCCAGCAGCGTGCTAGGAAATGAGCAGTTCTTC. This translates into CASSVLGNEQFF.

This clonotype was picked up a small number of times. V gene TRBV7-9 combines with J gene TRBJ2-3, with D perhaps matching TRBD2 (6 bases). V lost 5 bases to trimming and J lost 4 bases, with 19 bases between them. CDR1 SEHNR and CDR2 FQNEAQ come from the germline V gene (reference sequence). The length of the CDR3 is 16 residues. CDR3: CASSTPGLSSADTQYF. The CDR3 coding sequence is TGTGCCAGCAGCACCCCGGGACTGAGTAGTGCAGATACGCAGTATTTT.

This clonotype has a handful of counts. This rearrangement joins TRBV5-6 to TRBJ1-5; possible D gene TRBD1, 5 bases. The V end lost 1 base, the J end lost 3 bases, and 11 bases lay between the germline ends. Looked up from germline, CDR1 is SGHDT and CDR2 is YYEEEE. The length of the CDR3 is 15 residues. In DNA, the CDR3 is TGTGCCAGCAGCTTGAAGCAGGGAAACAATCAGCCCCAGCATTTT. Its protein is CASSLKQGNNQPQHF. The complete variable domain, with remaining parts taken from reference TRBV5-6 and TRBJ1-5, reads DAGVTQSPTHLIKTRGQQVTLRCSPKSGHDTVSWYQQALGQGPQFIFQYYEEEERQRGNFPDRFSGHQFPNYSSELNVNALLLGDSALYLCASSLKQGNNQPQHFGDGTRLSIL.

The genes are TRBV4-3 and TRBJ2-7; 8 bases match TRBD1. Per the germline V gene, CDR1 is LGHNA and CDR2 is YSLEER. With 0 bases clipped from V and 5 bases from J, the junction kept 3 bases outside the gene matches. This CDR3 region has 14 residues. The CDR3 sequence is CASSQDSGGDEQYF. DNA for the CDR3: TGCGCCAGCAGCCAAGATTCAGGGGGCGACGAGCAGTACTTC.

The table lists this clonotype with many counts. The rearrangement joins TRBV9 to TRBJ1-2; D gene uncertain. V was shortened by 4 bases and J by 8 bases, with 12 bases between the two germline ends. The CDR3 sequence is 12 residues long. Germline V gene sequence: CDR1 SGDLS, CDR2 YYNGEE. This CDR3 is CASSSRALGYTF. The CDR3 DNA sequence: TGTGCCAGCAGCTCACGGGCCCTAGGCTACACCTTC.

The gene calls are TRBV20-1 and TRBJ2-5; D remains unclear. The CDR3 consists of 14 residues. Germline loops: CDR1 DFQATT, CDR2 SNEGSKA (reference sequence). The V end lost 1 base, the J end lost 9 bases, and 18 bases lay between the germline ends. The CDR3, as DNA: TGCAGTGCTAGAGGCCCAAGCTCCCTGGCCCCCCAGTACTTC. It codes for CSARGPSSLAPQYF.

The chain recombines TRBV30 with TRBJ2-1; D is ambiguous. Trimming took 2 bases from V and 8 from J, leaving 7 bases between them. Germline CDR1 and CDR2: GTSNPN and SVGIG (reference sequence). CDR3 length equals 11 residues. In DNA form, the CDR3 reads TGTGCCTGGAGTAACAGACATGAGCAGTTCTTC. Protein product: CAWSNRHEQFF.

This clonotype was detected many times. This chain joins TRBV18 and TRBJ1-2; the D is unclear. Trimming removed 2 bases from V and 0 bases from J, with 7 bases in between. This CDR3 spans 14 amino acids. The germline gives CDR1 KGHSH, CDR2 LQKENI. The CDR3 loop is CASSPGRSNYGYTF. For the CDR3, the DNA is TGTGCCAGCTCACCAGGGCGCTCTAACTATGGCTACACCTTC. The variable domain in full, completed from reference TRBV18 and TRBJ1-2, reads NAGVMQNPRHLVRRRGQEARLRCSPMKGHSHVYWYRQLPEEGLKFMVYLQKENIIDESGMPKERFSAEFPKEGPSILRIQQVVRGDSAAYFCASSPGRSNYGYTFGSGTRLTVV.

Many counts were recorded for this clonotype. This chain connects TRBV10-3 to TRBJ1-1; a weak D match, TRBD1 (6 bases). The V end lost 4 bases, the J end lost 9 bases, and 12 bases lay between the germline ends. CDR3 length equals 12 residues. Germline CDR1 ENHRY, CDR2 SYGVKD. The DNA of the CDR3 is TGTGCCATCAGTGCGCCCCGGGGGCAAGCTTTCTTT. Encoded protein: CAISAPRGQAFF.

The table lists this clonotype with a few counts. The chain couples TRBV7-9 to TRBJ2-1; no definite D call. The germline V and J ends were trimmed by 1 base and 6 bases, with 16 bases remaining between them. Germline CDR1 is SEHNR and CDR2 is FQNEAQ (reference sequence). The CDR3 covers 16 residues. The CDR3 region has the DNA TGTGCCAGCAGCTTAGATTCCAGCCTTTGGGGCAATGAGCAGTTCTTC. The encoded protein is CASSLDSSLWGNEQFF.

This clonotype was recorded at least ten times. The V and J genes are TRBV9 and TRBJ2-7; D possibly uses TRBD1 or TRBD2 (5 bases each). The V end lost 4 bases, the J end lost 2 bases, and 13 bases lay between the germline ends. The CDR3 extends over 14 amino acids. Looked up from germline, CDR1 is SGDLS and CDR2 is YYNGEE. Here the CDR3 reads CASSPATGPYEQYF. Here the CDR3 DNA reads TGTGCCAGCAGCCCCGCTACGGGACCCTACGAGCAGTACTTC.

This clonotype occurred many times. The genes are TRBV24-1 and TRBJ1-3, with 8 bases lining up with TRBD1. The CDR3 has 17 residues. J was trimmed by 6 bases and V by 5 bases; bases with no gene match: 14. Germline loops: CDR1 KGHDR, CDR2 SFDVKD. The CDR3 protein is CATSGPGQAPVENTIYF. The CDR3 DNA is TGTGCCACCAGTGGACCGGGACAGGCGCCGGTGGAAAACACCATATATTTT.